This record covers a single TCR beta chain. This specimen belongs to a study of blood T cell repertoires in COVID-19. The CDR3 has 17 amino acids. V lost 0 bases and J lost 0, with 15 bases in between. The germline V gene has CDR1 SEHNR and CDR2 FQNEAQ (reference sequence). The assay was immunoSEQ multiplex PCR, and TCRdb's table has in-frame clones only and misses some. The data hold more than 70,000 clones, with roughly three quarters observed a single time. Sequencing was carried out using peripheral blood. This sequence joins TRBV7-9 and TRBJ2-7, with D tentatively TRBD1 (5 bases). This clonotype was obtained from a human donor in a cohort sampled during active COVID-19. CDR3 protein: CASSLALGAGYSYEQYF. The DNA for the CDR3 is TGTGCCAGCAGCTTAGCGCTTGGGGCCGGCTACTCCTACGAGCAGTACTTC.